In this sample, the clone carrying this T cell receptor (beta chain) turned up a few times. Authors' processing steps: Reference gene primer amplification gave estimated nucleated cell counts. Libraries were prepared by immunoSEQ multiplex PCR; TCRdb keeps only in-frame clonotypes and omits some of them. The DNA gave D and trimming, while V, J and clone size come from that table. Of 90,000 or so clones in the sample, about 87% were seen once. This entry comes from a study of blood T cell repertoires in COVID-19. Study-wide background: T cells, B-cell-depleted T cells, or PBMCs supplied cDNA or gDNA.

This CDR3 has 14 amino acids. Germline lookup yields CDR1 MNHEY and CDR2 SMNVEV (reference sequence). Trimming left V 9 bases short and J 4 bases short, with 16 bases between. The sequenced sample was peripheral blood. This chain uses TRBV27 with TRBJ1-5, with D tentatively TRBD1 (5 bases). This TCR derives from a man older than 75 with acute or convalescent COVID-19. CDR3 nucleotides: TGTGCCAGTTCCGGGGGAACAGGTAATCAGCCCCAGCATTTT. It yields the protein CASSGGTGNQPQHF.